Listed below are T cell receptor beta chains from one sample, sequenced in a study of blood T cell repertoires in COVID-19. Libraries were prepared by immunoSEQ multiplex PCR; TCRdb keeps only in-frame clonotypes and omits some of them. The table includes over 150,000 clones, approximately 80% detected once. The sample was PBMCs or T cells enriched from blood (not recorded which). These receptors all stem from a woman aged 45-65 years who had recovered from COVID-19. CDR3s include the opening cysteine and the closing phenylalanine or tryptophan. Each record gives: CDR3 length, V gene, clone size, J gene, D gene, CDR3 DNA, CDR3 protein. The D gene is left open where the match is weak. Part of the rows lack a size; the others show once, few, many or a class for expanded clones.

cdr3_length: 14; v_call: TRBV2; clone_size: -; j_call: TRBJ1-1; d_call: -; cdr3_nt: TGTGCCAGCAGTGAATCACAGGGTTACACTGAAGCTTTCTTT; cdr3_aa: CASSESQGYTEAFF
cdr3_length: 16; v_call: TRBV14; clone_size: -; j_call: TRBJ1-1; d_call: TRBD1; cdr3_nt: TGTGCCAGCAGCCAAGTTACTCTAGGACAGGGGATCGAAGCTTTCTTT; cdr3_aa: CASSQVTLGQGIEAFF
cdr3_length: 15; v_call: TRBV5-1; clone_size: -; j_call: TRBJ2-1; d_call: TRBD1; cdr3_nt: TGCGCCAGCAGCGGGTCCGGGACAGGGGCCAATGAGCAGTTCTTC; cdr3_aa: CASSGSGTGANEQFF
cdr3_length: 14; v_call: TRBV7-2; clone_size: few; j_call: TRBJ2-7; d_call: -; cdr3_nt: TGTGCCAGCAGATTCAACGGGGTATCCTACGAGCAGTACTTC; cdr3_aa: CASRFNGVSYEQYF
cdr3_length: 15; v_call: TRBV13; clone_size: -; j_call: TRBJ2-7; d_call: -; cdr3_nt: TGTGCCAGCAGCTTAGGACCTAGCCCCTCCTACGAGCAGTACTTC; cdr3_aa: CASSLGPSPSYEQYF
cdr3_length: 15; v_call: TRBV7-9; clone_size: -; j_call: TRBJ1-2; d_call: -; cdr3_nt: TGTGCCAGCAGCTTATCAAGTATAGAAAACTATGGCTACACCTTC; cdr3_aa: CASSLSSIENYGYTF
cdr3_length: 16; v_call: TRBV3-1/TRBV3-2; clone_size: -; j_call: TRBJ2-3; d_call: TRBD2; cdr3_nt: TGTGCCAGCAGCCGCCTAGCGGGAGGGCGAGGAGATACGCAGTATTTT; cdr3_aa: CASSRLAGGRGDTQYF
cdr3_length: 13; v_call: TRBV6-1; clone_size: -; j_call: TRBJ1-4; d_call: -; cdr3_nt: TGTGCCAGTAAGGGAGGGGGGAATGAAAGACTGTTTTTT; cdr3_aa: CASKGGGNERLFF
cdr3_length: 14; v_call: TRBV3-1/TRBV3-2; clone_size: once; j_call: TRBJ1-1; d_call: -; cdr3_nt: TGTGCCAGCACCCGGGTCGGAGGGGACGCTGAAGCTTTCTTT; cdr3_aa: CASTRVGGDAEAFF
cdr3_length: 16; v_call: TRBV28; clone_size: -; j_call: TRBJ1-5; d_call: TRBD1; cdr3_nt: TGTGCCAGCAGACCTTCCGGGACAGGGTTAAGTCAGCCCCAGCATTTT; cdr3_aa: CASRPSGTGLSQPQHF
cdr3_length: 16; v_call: TRBV11-2; clone_size: once; j_call: TRBJ2-1; d_call: TRBD2; cdr3_nt: TGTGCCAGCAGCGTCACCGGGGGACTAGCGGACAATGAGCAGTTCTTC; cdr3_aa: CASSVTGGLADNEQFF
cdr3_length: 16; v_call: TRBV7-9; clone_size: -; j_call: TRBJ2-7; d_call: TRBD1; cdr3_nt: TGTGCCAGCAGATCCCCCTCAACCGGGACAGGGCACGAGCAGTACTTC; cdr3_aa: CASRSPSTGTGHEQYF
cdr3_length: 15; v_call: TRBV3-1/TRBV3-2; clone_size: once; j_call: TRBJ1-1; d_call: -; cdr3_nt: TGTGCCAGCAGCCTTACTGGGGGCATTAACACTGAAGCTTTCTTT; cdr3_aa: CASSLTGGINTEAFF
cdr3_length: 18; v_call: TRBV5-1; clone_size: once; j_call: TRBJ2-1; d_call: TRBD2; cdr3_nt: TGCGCCAGCAGCTTGGTGTCCCAGCTAGCGGGAGGGACCAATGAGCAGTTCTTC; cdr3_aa: CASSLVSQLAGGTNEQFF
cdr3_length: 13; v_call: TRBV27; clone_size: -; j_call: TRBJ1-3; d_call: -; cdr3_nt: TGTGCCAGCCGACGGGTTGGAGGAAACACCATATATTTT; cdr3_aa: CASRRVGGNTIYF
cdr3_length: 15; v_call: TRBV21-1; clone_size: -; j_call: TRBJ1-2; d_call: -; cdr3_nt: TGTGCCAGCAGCAAAATTAACCAGGGGCGCGTTGGCTACACCTTC; cdr3_aa: CASSKINQGRVGYTF
cdr3_length: 14; v_call: TRBV5-1; clone_size: -; j_call: TRBJ2-1; d_call: TRBD2; cdr3_nt: TGCGCCAGCAGACTAGCGGGAGGGCACAATGAGCAGTTCTTC; cdr3_aa: CASRLAGGHNEQFF
cdr3_length: 12; v_call: TRBV3-1/TRBV3-2; clone_size: -; j_call: TRBJ1-2; d_call: -; cdr3_nt: TGTGCCACCCGAGGAGGCTTCTATGGCTACACCTTC; cdr3_aa: CATRGGFYGYTF
cdr3_length: 15; v_call: TRBV7-2; clone_size: -; j_call: TRBJ1-6; d_call: -; cdr3_nt: TGTGCCAGCAGCTTGGGGGGGCGGGGTCTGTCACCCCTCCACTTT; cdr3_aa: CASSLGGRGLSPLHF
cdr3_length: 15; v_call: TRBV4-1; clone_size: many; j_call: TRBJ1-1; d_call: TRBD1; cdr3_nt: TGCGCCAGCAGCCAAGGACAGGGGCCGAACACTGAAGCTTTCTTT; cdr3_aa: CASSQGQGPNTEAFF
cdr3_length: 15; v_call: TRBV5-8; clone_size: -; j_call: TRBJ2-7; d_call: -; cdr3_nt: TGTGCCAGCAGCTTGGATTGGGGAGGGGGGTACGAGCAGTACTTC; cdr3_aa: CASSLDWGGGYEQYF
cdr3_length: 13; v_call: TRBV29-1; clone_size: -; j_call: TRBJ1-4; d_call: -; cdr3_nt: TGCAGCGTCAGACTGAGTTGGGATGAAAAACTGTTTTTT; cdr3_aa: CSVRLSWDEKLFF
cdr3_length: 15; v_call: TRBV9; clone_size: -; j_call: TRBJ2-1; d_call: TRBD2; cdr3_nt: TGTGCCAGCGGGAGGGCGGATGGCTCCTACAATGAGCAGTTCTTC; cdr3_aa: CASGRADGSYNEQFF
cdr3_length: 15; v_call: TRBV4-2; clone_size: -; j_call: TRBJ1-2; d_call: TRBD1; cdr3_nt: TGTGCCAGCAGCCAAGATCAGGGGGCAAGCTATGGCTACACCTTC; cdr3_aa: CASSQDQGASYGYTF
cdr3_length: 15; v_call: TRBV3-1/TRBV3-2; clone_size: -; j_call: TRBJ1-5; d_call: TRBD1; cdr3_nt: TGTGCCAGCAGCCCTACAGGGGCCTCGGGTCAGCCCCAGCATTTT; cdr3_aa: CASSPTGASGQPQHF
cdr3_length: 16; v_call: TRBV7-2; clone_size: -; j_call: TRBJ2-7; d_call: TRBD2; cdr3_nt: TGTGCCAGCAGCTCGGATCGACTAGCGGGATGGAACGAGCAGTACTTC; cdr3_aa: CASSSDRLAGWNEQYF
cdr3_length: 14; v_call: TRBV9; clone_size: -; j_call: TRBJ1-2; d_call: -; cdr3_nt: TGTGCCAGCAGCGTAGGGCAGGGTGGGAATGGCTACACCTTC; cdr3_aa: CASSVGQGGNGYTF
cdr3_length: 15; v_call: TRBV9; clone_size: few; j_call: TRBJ1-5; d_call: -; cdr3_nt: TGTGCCAGCAGCCCCGGCCAGGGAGGGTTTCAGCCCCAGCATTTT; cdr3_aa: CASSPGQGGFQPQHF
cdr3_length: 14; v_call: TRBV23-1; clone_size: -; j_call: TRBJ2-5; d_call: TRBD2; cdr3_nt: TGCGCCATTACCATAGCGGGAGGAGGGGAGACCCAGTACTTC; cdr3_aa: CAITIAGGGETQYF
cdr3_length: 14; v_call: TRBV29-1; clone_size: -; j_call: TRBJ1-5; d_call: TRBD1; cdr3_nt: TGCAGCGTCGCAGGGACAGACCCCAATCAGCCCCAGCATTTT; cdr3_aa: CSVAGTDPNQPQHF
cdr3_length: 11; v_call: TRBV6-4; clone_size: -; j_call: TRBJ1-1; d_call: -; cdr3_nt: TGTGCCAGCAGGGCGGGGGGTGAAGCTTTCTTT; cdr3_aa: CASRAGGEAFF
cdr3_length: 18; v_call: TRBV7-9; clone_size: -; j_call: TRBJ2-1; d_call: TRBD2; cdr3_nt: TGTGCCAGCAGCCCCTCCTGGGGCGGGAGGGCCCAAGGGAATGAGCAGTTCTTC; cdr3_aa: CASSPSWGGRAQGNEQFF
cdr3_length: 14; v_call: TRBV18; clone_size: -; j_call: TRBJ2-7; d_call: -; cdr3_nt: TGTGCCAGCTCACCCCTACAGGGATCCTACGAGCAGTACTTC; cdr3_aa: CASSPLQGSYEQYF